This entry describes one T cell receptor beta chain. This entry comes from a study of blood T cell repertoires in COVID-19. The V gene's germline CDR1 is KGHSH and CDR2 LQKENI. The CDR3 sequence is 13 residues long. Trimming removed 2 bases at V and 5 bases at J, with 10 bases between. Method: immunoSEQ multiplex PCR; TCRdb's copy keeps in-frame clones and lacks some. The sample includes around 250,000 clones, approximately 82% of them seen just once. This chain joins TRBV18 and TRBJ2-7; no firm D call. The TCR originated in a man aged 25-45 years who had recovered from COVID-19. The sample taken for sequencing was peripheral blood. CDR3 bases: TGTGCCAGCTCACCATCAACCGGAGACGAGCAGTACTTC. Translating gives CASSPSTGDEQYF. The full variable domain, with the rest looked up from reference TRBV18 and TRBJ2-7, is NAGVMQNPRHLVRRRGQEARLRCSPMKGHSHVYWYRQLPEEGLKFMVYLQKENIIDESGMPKERFSAEFPKEGPSILRIQQVVRGDSAAYFCASSPSTGDEQYFGPGTRLTVT.